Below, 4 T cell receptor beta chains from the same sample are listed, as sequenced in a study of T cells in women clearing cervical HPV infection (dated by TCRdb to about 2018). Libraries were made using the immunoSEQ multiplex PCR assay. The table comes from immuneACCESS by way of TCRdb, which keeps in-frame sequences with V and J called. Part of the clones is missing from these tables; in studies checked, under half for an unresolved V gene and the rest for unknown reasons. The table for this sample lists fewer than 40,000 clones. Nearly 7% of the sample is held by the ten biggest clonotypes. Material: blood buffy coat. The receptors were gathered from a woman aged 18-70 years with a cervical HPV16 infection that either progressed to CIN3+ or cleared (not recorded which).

The sequenced part of the CDR3 DNA is TGTGCCAGTAGTATCGGACAGGGCCCCCCCAATCAGCCC. Protein product: CASSIGQGPPNQP. From start to end, the CDR3 is CASSIGQGPPNQPQHF. V gene TRBV19 combines with J gene TRBJ1-5; 8 bases are shared with TRBD1. The CDR3 is cut off 3 residues early in the read; its end comes from the germline J gene. The junction had 7 bases not matched to a gene; V was cut back by 3 bases and J by 3 bases. Germline values: CDR1 LNHDA, CDR2 SQIVND (reference sequence). This CDR3 region has 16 residues.

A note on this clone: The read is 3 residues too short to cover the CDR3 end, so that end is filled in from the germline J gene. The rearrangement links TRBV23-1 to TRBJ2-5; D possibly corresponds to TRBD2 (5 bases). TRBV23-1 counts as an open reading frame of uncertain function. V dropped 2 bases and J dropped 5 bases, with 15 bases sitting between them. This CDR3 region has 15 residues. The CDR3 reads CASSQRRQQRETQYF. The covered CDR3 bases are TGCGCCAGCAGTCAACGTAGGCAGCAGCGGGAGACC.

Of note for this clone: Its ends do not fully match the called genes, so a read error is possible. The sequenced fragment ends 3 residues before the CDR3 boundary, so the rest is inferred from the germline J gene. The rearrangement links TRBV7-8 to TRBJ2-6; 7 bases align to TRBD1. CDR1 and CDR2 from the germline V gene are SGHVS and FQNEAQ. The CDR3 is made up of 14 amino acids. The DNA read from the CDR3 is TGTGCCGGCAGACAGGGTCGATCGACCAACGTC. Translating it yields CAGRQGRSTNV. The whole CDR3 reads CAGRQGRSTNVLTF.

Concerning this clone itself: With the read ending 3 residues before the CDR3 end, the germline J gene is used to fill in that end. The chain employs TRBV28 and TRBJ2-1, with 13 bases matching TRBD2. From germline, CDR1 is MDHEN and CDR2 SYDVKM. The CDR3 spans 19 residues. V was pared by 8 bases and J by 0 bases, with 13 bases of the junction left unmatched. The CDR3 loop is CASSGWDRTSGSSYNEQFF. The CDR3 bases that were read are TGTGCCAGCTCAGGATGGGACAGGACTAGCGGGAGCTCCTACAATGAG.